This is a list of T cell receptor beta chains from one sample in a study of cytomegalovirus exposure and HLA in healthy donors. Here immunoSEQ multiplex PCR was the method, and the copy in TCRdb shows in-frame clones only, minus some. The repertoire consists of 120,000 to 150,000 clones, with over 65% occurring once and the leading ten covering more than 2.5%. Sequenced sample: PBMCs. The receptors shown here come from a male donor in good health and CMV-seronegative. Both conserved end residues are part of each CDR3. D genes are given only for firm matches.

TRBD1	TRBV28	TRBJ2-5	CASRALSGGAETQYF
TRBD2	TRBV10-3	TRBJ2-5	CAISRTPDKWGRSGRLETQYF
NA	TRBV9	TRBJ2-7	CASSVDISGAYEQYF
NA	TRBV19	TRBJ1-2	CASSPSGHNGDYGYTF
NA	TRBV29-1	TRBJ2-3	CSVGENADTQYF
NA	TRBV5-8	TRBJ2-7	CASSPRVGQYF
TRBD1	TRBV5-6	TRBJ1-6	CASSSPGTGRDSPLHF
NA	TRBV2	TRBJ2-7	CASSLRLDHEQYF
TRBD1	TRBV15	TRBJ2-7	CATSRDAGQAASEPYEQYF
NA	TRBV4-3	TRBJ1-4	CASSPSGANEKLFF
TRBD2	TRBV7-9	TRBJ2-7	CSVAQLAGGNEQYF
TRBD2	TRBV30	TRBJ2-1	CAWSTLLAGGLNEQFF
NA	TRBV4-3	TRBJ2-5	CASSQDPGEETQYF
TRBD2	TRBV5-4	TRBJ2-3	CASSLRLADASTDTQYF
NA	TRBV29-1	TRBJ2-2	CSGKSGDGELFF
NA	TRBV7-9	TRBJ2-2	CASSWGLTGELFF
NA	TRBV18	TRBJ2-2	CASSAVTGELFF
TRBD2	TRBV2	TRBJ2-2	CASTGLAGAGGELFF
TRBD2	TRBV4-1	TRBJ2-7	CASSQGGSLAYEQYF
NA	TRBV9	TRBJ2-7	CASSSTSSYEQYF
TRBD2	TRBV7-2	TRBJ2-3	CASSSLAGFLDTQYF
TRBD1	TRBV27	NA	CASSLSGDRIYEQYF
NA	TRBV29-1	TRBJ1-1	CSVESGEACEAFF
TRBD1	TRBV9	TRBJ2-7	CASSSRDSGYEQYF
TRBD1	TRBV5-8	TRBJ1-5	CASSYIKIQGANQPQHF
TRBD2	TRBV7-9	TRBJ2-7	CASSREGEQYF
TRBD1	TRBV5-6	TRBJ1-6	CASSLGQGHNSPLHF
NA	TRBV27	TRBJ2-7	CASSLQGFHEQYF
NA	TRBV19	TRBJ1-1	CATSFDRNTEAFF
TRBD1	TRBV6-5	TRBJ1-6	CASREQTGGYSPLHF
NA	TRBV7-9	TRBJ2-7	CASSTESRDYEQYF
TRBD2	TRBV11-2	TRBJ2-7	CASSRSGLAYEQYF
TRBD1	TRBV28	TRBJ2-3	CASSPRTGSSTDTQYF
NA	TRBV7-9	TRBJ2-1	CASSLAWVGYNEQFF
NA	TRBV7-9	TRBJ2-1	CASSLTQGIRNEQFF
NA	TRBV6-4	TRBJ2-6	CASSPQGANVLTF
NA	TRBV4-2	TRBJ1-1	CASSPWGLFGGSGAFF
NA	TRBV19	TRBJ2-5	CASKLRESETQYF